This TCR beta chain comes out of a study of blood T cell repertoires in COVID-19. Only in-frame clones appear in the TCRdb table, and some are missing; sequencing was by immunoSEQ multiplex PCR. Of around 480,000 clones in the sample, around 87% were seen once. CDR1 is MNHNY, CDR2 SVGAGI, per germline (reference sequence). The CDR3 runs to 16 residues. The J segment lost 4 bases and the V segment lost 5 bases, leaving 8 bases of the junction unmatched. The receptor was isolated from a woman aged 18-30 years who had recovered from COVID-19. The chain uses TRBV6-6 and TRBJ1-5; TRBD1 matches 10 bases. Material for sequencing was PBMCs or T cells enriched from blood (not recorded which). The CDR3 bases are TGTGCCAGCAGTACCGGCGGGACAGGGGAAAATCAGCCCCAGCATTTT. This translates into CASSTGGTGENQPQHF.